The subject of this entry is one T cell receptor (beta chain). Produced via immunoSEQ multiplex PCR; TCRdb's table is partial and in-frame only. Among about 15,000 clones, over 70% were seen once, and the ten largest hold around 12%. The CDR3 sequence is 16 residues long. Germline CDR1 is SEHNR and CDR2 is FQNEAQ (reference sequence). V was pared by 5 bases and J by 2 bases, with 8 bases of the junction left unmatched. The data were taken from a study of technical replicates of blood from a few donors. The sequenced sample was PBMCs. The genes are TRBV7-9 and TRBJ2-2; 7 nucleotides line up with TRBD2. This receptor was obtained from a human donor in good health. The CDR3 protein is CASSQSSGVNTGELFF. The DNA of the CDR3 is TGTGCCAGCAGCCAGTCAAGCGGGGTTAACACCGGGGAGCTGTTTTTT.